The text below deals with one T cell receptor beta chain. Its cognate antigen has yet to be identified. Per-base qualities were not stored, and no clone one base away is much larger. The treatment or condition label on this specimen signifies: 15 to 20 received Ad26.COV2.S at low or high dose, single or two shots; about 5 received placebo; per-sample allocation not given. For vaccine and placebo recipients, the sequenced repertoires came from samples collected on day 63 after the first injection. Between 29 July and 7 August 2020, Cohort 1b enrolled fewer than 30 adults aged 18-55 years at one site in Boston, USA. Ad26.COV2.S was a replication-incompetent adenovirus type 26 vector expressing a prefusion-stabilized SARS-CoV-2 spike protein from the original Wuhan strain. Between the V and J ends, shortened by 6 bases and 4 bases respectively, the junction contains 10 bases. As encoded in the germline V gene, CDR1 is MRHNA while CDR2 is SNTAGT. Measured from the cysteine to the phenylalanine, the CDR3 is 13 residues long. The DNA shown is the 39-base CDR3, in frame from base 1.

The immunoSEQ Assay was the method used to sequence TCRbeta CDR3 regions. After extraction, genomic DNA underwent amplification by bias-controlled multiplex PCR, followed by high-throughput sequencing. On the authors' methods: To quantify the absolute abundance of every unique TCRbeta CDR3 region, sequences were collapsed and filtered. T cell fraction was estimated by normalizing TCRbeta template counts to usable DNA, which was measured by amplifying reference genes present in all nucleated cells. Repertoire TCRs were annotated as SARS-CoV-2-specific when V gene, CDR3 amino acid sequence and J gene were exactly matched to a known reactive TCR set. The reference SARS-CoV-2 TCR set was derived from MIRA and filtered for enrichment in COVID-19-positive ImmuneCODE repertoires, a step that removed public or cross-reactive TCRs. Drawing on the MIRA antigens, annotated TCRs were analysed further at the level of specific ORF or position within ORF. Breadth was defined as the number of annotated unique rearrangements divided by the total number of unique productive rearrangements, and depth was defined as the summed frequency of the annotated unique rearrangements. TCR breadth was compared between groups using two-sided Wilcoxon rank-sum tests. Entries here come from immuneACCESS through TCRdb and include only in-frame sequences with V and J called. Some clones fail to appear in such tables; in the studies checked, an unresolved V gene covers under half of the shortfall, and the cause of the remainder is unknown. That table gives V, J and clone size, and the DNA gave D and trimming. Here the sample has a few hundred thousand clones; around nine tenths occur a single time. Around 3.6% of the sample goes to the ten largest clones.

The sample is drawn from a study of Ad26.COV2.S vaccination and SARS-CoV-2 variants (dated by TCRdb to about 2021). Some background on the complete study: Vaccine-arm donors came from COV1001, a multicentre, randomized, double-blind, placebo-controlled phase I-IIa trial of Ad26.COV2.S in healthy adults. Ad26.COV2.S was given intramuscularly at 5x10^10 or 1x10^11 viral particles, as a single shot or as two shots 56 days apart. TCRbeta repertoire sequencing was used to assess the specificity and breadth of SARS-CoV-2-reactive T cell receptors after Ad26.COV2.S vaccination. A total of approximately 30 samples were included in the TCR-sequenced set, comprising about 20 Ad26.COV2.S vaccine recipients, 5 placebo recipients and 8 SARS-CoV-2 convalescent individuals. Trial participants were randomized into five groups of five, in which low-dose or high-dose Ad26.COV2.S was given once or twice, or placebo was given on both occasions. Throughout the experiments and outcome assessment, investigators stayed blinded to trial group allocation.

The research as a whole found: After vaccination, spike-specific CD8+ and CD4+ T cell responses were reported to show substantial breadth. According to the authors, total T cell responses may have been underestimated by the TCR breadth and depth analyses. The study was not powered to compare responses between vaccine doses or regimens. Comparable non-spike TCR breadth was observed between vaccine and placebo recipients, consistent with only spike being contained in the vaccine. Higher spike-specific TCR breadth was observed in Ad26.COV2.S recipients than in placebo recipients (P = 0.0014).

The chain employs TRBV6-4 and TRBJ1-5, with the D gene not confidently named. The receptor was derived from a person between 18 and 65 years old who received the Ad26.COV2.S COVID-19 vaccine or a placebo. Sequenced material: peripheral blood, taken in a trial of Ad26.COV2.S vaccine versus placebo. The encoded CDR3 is CASSRELNQPQHF. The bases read TGTGCCAGCAGCCGGGAGCTAAATCAGCCCCAGCATTTT.